The 18 T cell receptor beta chains presented below share a single source sample, sequenced in a study of naive and memory T cell subsets. An equimolar mix of two oligonucleotides served as the beta constant-region primer for TRBC1 and TRBC2. MiXCR, run by TCRdb on the UMI-ligation and nested PCR reads, gives a single entry per CDR3 protein. The data show 120,000 to 150,000 distinct CDR3 sequences, over 15% seen once. The specimen sequenced was naive CD4+ T cells from blood. These receptors were collected from a human donor in good health.

This chain joins TRBV12-3 or TRBV12-4 and TRBJ2-2, with D maybe TRBD2 (5 bases). The V end was cut by 5 bases, the J end by 4 bases, with 14 bases between. The CDR3 covers 15 residues. The CDR3 region is CASSPGVHSTGELFF. The CDR3 region has the DNA TGTGCCAGCAGTCCCGGGGTTCATAGCACCGGGGAGCTGTTTTTT.

The V call is TRBV5-4, the J call TRBJ2-1; D is tentatively TRBD1 or TRBD2 (5 bases each). This CDR3 has 17 residues. The V end was cut by 5 bases, the J end by 10 bases, with 28 bases between. Germline CDR1 reads SGHNT; CDR2 reads YYREEE (reference sequence). The CDR3: CASRSGGGTGLRREQFF. CDR3 in DNA: TGTGCCAGCAGATCTGGGGGTGGAACTGGATTACGTAGGGAGCAGTTCTTC.

The chain combines TRBV2 with TRBJ1-5; a weak D match, TRBD1 (5 bases). V lost 3 bases, J lost 7 bases, and 10 bases lay in between. Germline CDR1 and CDR2: SNHLY and FYNNEI. CDR3 length: 13 residues. This chain's CDR3 is CASSDEGWQPQHF. The CDR3 DNA reads as TGTGCCAGCAGTGATGAGGGGTGGCAGCCCCAGCATTTT.

The chain combines TRBV29-1 with TRBJ2-7, with a weak D call TRBD1 (6 bases). The CDR3 consists of 11 residues. V lost 7 bases to trimming and J lost 3 bases, with 10 bases between them. Germline V CDR1 and CDR2: SQVTM, ANQGSEA. CDR3 DNA: TGCAGCGGGGGACAAAGCTACGAGCAGTACTTC. This codes for CSGGQSYEQYF.

This clonotype has a handful of counts. This chain joins TRBV10-2 and TRBJ2-7; 7 bases are shared with TRBD2. J was trimmed by 3 bases and V by 6 bases; bases with no gene match: 8. Germline values: CDR1 WSHSY, CDR2 SAAADI. The CDR3 is 14 residues long. CDR3 protein: CASSDFGGSYEQYF. In nucleotides, the CDR3 is TGCGCCAGCAGCGACTTTGGCGGGAGCTACGAGCAGTACTTC.

The chain uses TRBV6-5 and TRBJ2-7; TRBD2 agrees at 7 bases. The J segment lost 3 bases and the V segment lost 5 bases, leaving 16 bases of the junction unmatched. The CDR3 covers 17 residues. CDR1 and CDR2 from the germline V gene are MNHEY and SVGAGI. The chain's CDR3 is CASSPYLSGEGFYEQYF. In nucleotides, the CDR3 is TGTGCCAGCAGTCCATACTTATCCGGGGAGGGGTTCTACGAGCAGTACTTC.

This clonotype occurred a few times. This sequence joins TRBV7-2 and TRBJ2-3; tentatively, D is TRBD1 or TRBD2 (5 bases each). In germline, CDR1 is SGHTA, CDR2 FQGNSA. The CDR3 loop spans 15 amino acids. V lost 5 bases and J lost 3, with 15 bases in between. CDR3 in DNA: TGTGCCAGCAGCAGAATGGGACCCGCGACAGATACGCAGTATTTT. It specifies CASSRMGPATDTQYF. Full variable domain (remainder filled in from reference TRBV7-2 and TRBJ2-3): GAGVSQSPSNKVTEKGKDVELRCDPISGHTALYWYRQSLGQGLEFLIYFQGNSAPDKSGLPSDRFSAERTGGSVSTLTIQRTQQEDSAVYLCASSRMGPATDTQYFGPGTRLTVL.

This chain connects TRBV7-2 to TRBJ2-5; 8 nucleotides match TRBD1. The V segment lost 4 bases and the J segment 5 bases; nucleotides outside the gene matches: 12. The CDR3 totals 16 residues. Per germline, CDR1 SGHTA and CDR2 FQGNSA. In DNA, the CDR3 is TGTGCCAGCAGCTCAAAAGGACAGGGTTGGAAGGAGACCCAGTACTTC. This gives the protein CASSSKGQGWKETQYF.

This clonotype has ten or more counts. As DNA, the CDR3 is TGTGCCAGCAGCACTCAAGGGACTAGCCTCAACGAGCAGTACTTC. It is translated as CASSTQGTSLNEQYF. The genes are TRBV7-8 and TRBJ2-7; TRBD2 matches 9 bases. Unmatched junction bases numbered 10, after V lost 5 bases and J lost 5 bases. Germline V gives CDR1 SGHVS, CDR2 FQNEAQ. The CDR3 sequence is 15 residues long.

The genes are TRBV20-1 and TRBJ2-1, with 8 bases matching TRBD2. The J segment lost 1 base and the V segment lost 0 bases, leaving 5 bases of the junction unmatched. Germline V gene lookup returns CDR1 DFQATT and CDR2 SNEGSKA (reference sequence). This CDR3 has 16 residues. CDR3 nucleotides: TGCAGTGCTAGAGATCTTCGGGAGGGTTCCTACAATGAGCAGTTCTTC. This translates into CSARDLREGSYNEQFF.

V and J are TRBV24-1 and TRBJ2-1, with D tentatively TRBD2 (5 bases). This CDR3 contains 15 residues. Germline V gene lookup returns CDR1 KGHDR and CDR2 SFDVKD. V was trimmed by 4 bases and J by 8 bases, leaving 17 bases between them. The CDR3 DNA reads as TGTGCCACCAGTGAACGACCCCCGGGAAGGGATGAGCAGTTCTTC. As protein: CATSERPPGRDEQFF.

This clonotype was found a few times. The chain is built from TRBV15 and TRBJ1-6, with D hard to call. CDR1 LNHNV and CDR2 YYDKDF come from the germline V gene (reference sequence). The CDR3 contains 13 residues. The V and J ends lost 0 bases and 7 bases respectively, with 4 bases between them. The CDR3 protein is CATSRDLNSPLHF. For the CDR3, the DNA is TGTGCCACCAGCAGAGACCTCAATTCACCCCTCCACTTT.

The DNA of the CDR3 is TGTGCCAGCAGTACCCAGGGAGTCACCGGGGAGCTGTTTTTT. Protein sequence: CASSTQGVTGELFF. The chain recombines TRBV2 with TRBJ2-2; D is perhaps TRBD1 or TRBD2 (5 bases each). The CDR3 loop spans 14 amino acids. Germline assignment: CDR1 SNHLY and CDR2 FYNNEI. V was pared by 5 bases and J by 4 bases, with 11 bases between.

This clonotype has more than one count but fewer than ten. The chain employs TRBV6-2 or TRBV6-3 and TRBJ2-5; D might be TRBD2 (6 bases). With 2 bases removed from V and 5 bases from J, the gap between germline ends came to 15 bases. The CDR3 sequence is 15 residues long. The V gene's germline CDR1 is MNHEY and CDR2 SVGEGT. The CDR3 protein is CASSYLPGEFETQYF. The CDR3 DNA reads TGTGCCAGCAGTTACCTCCCGGGGGAGTTCGAGACCCAGTACTTC.

Concerning this clonotype itself: The junction shows a germline mismatch at one end, possibly a read error. The chain carries TRBV10-3 and TRBJ1-2; TRBD1 aligns across 7 bases. This CDR3 contains 14 residues. Germline V gene data show CDR1 as ENHRY and CDR2 as SYGVKD. The CDR3 sequence is CAFSSLTGVGGYTF. In nucleotides, the CDR3 is TGTGCCTTCAGCTCCCTCACAGGGGTGGGAGGCTACACCTTC.

This clonotype has a handful of counts. The chain has TRBV27 and TRBJ1-2, with a weak D call TRBD1 (6 bases). V was clipped by 2 bases and J by 4 bases, with 17 bases between them. The CDR3 runs to 16 residues. Germline CDR1 is MNHEY and CDR2 is SMNVEV (reference sequence). In DNA, the CDR3 is TGTGCCAGCAGTTTAAATAGGGACACGACACGCTATGGCTACACCTTC. It encodes CASSLNRDTTRYGYTF.

This clonotype turned up a few times. The V gene is TRBV3-1, the J gene TRBJ2-2; D might be TRBD1 (5 bases). The CDR3 is made up of 15 amino acids. The ends were cut back, 8 bases at V and 0 bases at J, with 13 bases in the middle. From germline, CDR1 is LGHDT and CDR2 YNNKEL (reference sequence). CDR3 amino acids: CASQGASANTGELFF. In DNA form, the CDR3 reads TGTGCCAGCCAGGGCGCGAGCGCGAACACCGGGGAGCTGTTTTTT. The full variable domain, in which reference TRBV3-1 and TRBJ2-2 provide the parts outside the CDR3, is DTAVSQTPKYLVTQMGNDKSIKCEQNLGHDTMYWYKQDSKKFLKIMFSYNNKELIINETVPNRFSPKSPDKAHLNLHINSLELGDSAVYFCASQGASANTGELFFGEGSRLTVL.

This clonotype appeared a few times. The chain joins TRBV10-3 to TRBJ2-3, with 9 bases that match TRBD2. Germline V CDR1 and CDR2: ENHRY, SYGVKD. V dropped 6 bases and J dropped 6; count of bases not matched to a gene: 4. The CDR3 contains 13 residues. The CDR3 here is CAIREAGGDTQYF. DNA for the CDR3: TGTGCCATCAGGGAGGCGGGAGGGGATACGCAGTATTTT.